These 31 T cell receptor beta chains were all obtained from the same sample, sequenced in a study of T cell repertoires in cytomegalovirus infection. TCRdb ran MiXCR on the reads and lists one entry per CDR3 protein. The data contain about 230,000 distinct CDR3 sequences, approximately 22% of them singletons. Input material: CD8+ T cells from PBMCs. Receptors originate from a human donor in good health (CMV status not recorded). Some clones in this sample may be carry-over from other donors' samples.

A few counts support this clonotype. The genes are TRBV6-2 or TRBV6-3 and TRBJ2-5; TRBD2 aligns across 12 bases. After removal of 4 bases from V and 2 bases from J, the junction contained 2 bases not matched to a gene. This CDR3 is built from 15 residues. CDR1 is MNHEY, CDR2 SVGEGT, per germline. As DNA, the CDR3 is TGTGCCAGCAGTTGGACTAGCGGGGATCAAGAGACCCAGTACTTC. The encoded protein is CASSWTSGDQETQYF.

Ten or more counts support this clonotype. The chain recombines TRBV7-2 with TRBJ2-1; D possibly matches TRBD1 or TRBD2 (5 bases each). CDR1 and CDR2 (germline): SGHTA, FQGNSA. There are 13 residues in the CDR3. V lost 8 bases and J 8 bases, leaving 16 bases between the germline ends. The CDR3 region has the DNA TGTGCCAGCTTCCCGGGGCGGCTCGATGAGCAGTTCTTC. This gives the protein CASFPGRLDEQFF.

This clonotype was seen repeatedly, ten times or more. The chain couples TRBV28 to TRBJ2-4; 8 positions agree with TRBD1. CDR1 MDHEN and CDR2 SYDVKM come from the germline V gene. The V segment lost 3 bases and the J segment 12 bases; nucleotides outside the gene matches: 13. This CDR3 contains 15 residues. CDR3 protein: CASSFLSGGGWGQYF. The CDR3 DNA sequence: TGTGCCAGCAGTTTTTTGTCAGGGGGCGGCTGGGGTCAGTACTTC.

This clonotype was found a few times. The chain is built from TRBV29-1 and TRBJ2-1; TRBD1 is a possible D gene (6 bases). The ends were cut back, 4 bases at V and 8 bases at J, with 18 bases in the middle. There are 14 residues in the CDR3. The V gene's germline CDR1 is SQVTM and CDR2 ANQGSEA. The CDR3 DNA is TGCAGCGTTGGGCTGACAGGCCCATGGGATGAGCAGTTCTTC. Protein sequence: CSVGLTGPWDEQFF.

This clonotype was counted at least ten times. The chain couples TRBV6-5 to TRBJ1-6; tentatively, D is TRBD1 (6 bases). The CDR3 is 15 residues long. The V gene lost 2 bases and the J gene lost 10 bases, with 15 bases spanning the gap. Per the germline V gene, CDR1 is MNHEY and CDR2 is SVGAGI. CDR3 bases: TGTGCCAGCAGTTACGTGGCAGGGGCCAGATCACCCCTCCACTTT. The encoded protein is CASSYVAGARSPLHF.

This clonotype was recorded many times. The chain uses TRBV28 and TRBJ1-4, with D unclear. V was trimmed by 3 bases and J by 0 bases, leaving 5 bases between them. Germline CDR1 is MDHEN and CDR2 is SYDVKM. The CDR3 has 14 amino acids. The CDR3: CASSFGSTNEKLFF. In nucleotides, the CDR3 is TGTGCCAGCAGTTTTGGGTCAACTAATGAAAAACTGTTTTTT.

This clonotype was detected ten times or more. The chain joins TRBV7-9 to TRBJ1-6; D is unresolved. CDR1 and CDR2 (germline): SEHNR, FQNEAQ (reference sequence). Trimming removed 5 bases from V and 6 bases from J, with 8 bases in between. The CDR3 is 13 amino acids. DNA for the CDR3: TGTGCCAGCAGCCCGCGGGGTAATTCACCCCTCCACTTT. This codes for CASSPRGNSPLHF.

The chain is built from TRBV12-3 or TRBV12-4 and TRBJ1-5; the D is unclear. This CDR3 is built from 14 residues. V was shortened by 1 base and J by 5 bases, with 9 bases between the two germline ends. CDR3 protein: CASSLGLGDQPQHF. The DNA of the CDR3 is TGTGCCAGCAGTTTAGGACTGGGCGATCAGCCCCAGCATTTT.

This clonotype occurred many times. This chain joins TRBV7-9 and TRBJ1-2, with TRBD1 identical over 9 bases. The germline gives CDR1 SEHNR, CDR2 FQNEAQ (reference sequence). The CDR3 is 11 amino acids. The junction had 4 bases not matched to a gene; V was cut back by 11 bases and J by 6 bases. The CDR3 protein is CAGRQGDGYTF. DNA of the CDR3: TGTGCCGGTCGACAGGGGGATGGCTACACCTTC.

A word on this clonotype: The junction departs from germline at one end; a sequencing error may be responsible. J is TRBJ2-2 and V is TRBV5-3, with D tentatively TRBD1 or TRBD2 (5 bases each). TRBV5-3 is an ORF, and what it does is uncertain. CDR3 size: 15 residues. The CDR3 protein is CASSLLVGTTGELFF. The CDR3 DNA sequence: TGTGCCAGCAGCTTGCTGGTCGGGACCACCGGGGAGCTGTTTTTT.

This clonotype has only a few counts. The chain joins TRBV7-9 to TRBJ2-2; D is tentatively TRBD1 or TRBD2 (6 bases each). Germline V lookup: CDR1 SEHNR, CDR2 FQNEAQ (reference sequence). The V end was cut by 3 bases, the J end by 7 bases, with 21 bases between. The CDR3 is 17 amino acids. The CDR3 coding sequence is TGTGCCAGCAGCTTTCCCCTTGGGGGGCACCAAATCGGGGAGCTGTTTTTT. Amino acids: CASSFPLGGHQIGELFF.

V usage is TRBV11-2 and J usage is TRBJ2-5; 8 bases align to TRBD1. V dropped 3 bases and J dropped 2; count of bases not matched to a gene: 8. The CDR3 consists of 16 residues. The germline CDR1 and CDR2 sequences are SGHAT and FQNNGV. The CDR3 coding sequence is TGTGCCAGCAGCTTTCGGGACAGGCAAATTCAAGAGACCCAGTACTTC. Translating gives CASSFRDRQIQETQYF.

This clonotype has a handful of counts. This sequence joins TRBV27 and TRBJ1-1; D gene uncertain. Per germline, CDR1 MNHEY and CDR2 SMNVEV (reference sequence). CDR3 size: 13 residues. The ends were cut back, 9 bases at V and 1 base at J, with 12 bases in the middle. The CDR3 nucleotides read TGTGCCAGTCAGGTACTCTCGAACACTGAAGCTTTCTTT. Amino acid sequence: CASQVLSNTEAFF.

V gene TRBV28 combines with J gene TRBJ2-3; D is possibly TRBD2 (6 bases). Germline V gene lookup returns CDR1 MDHEN and CDR2 SYDVKM. V was pared by 3 bases and J by 1 base, with 11 bases between. CDR3 size: 15 residues. CDR3 coding DNA: TGTGCCAGCAGTTTGACTGGGGAGGGCACAGATACGCAGTATTTT. Residues: CASSLTGEGTDTQYF.

This clonotype was counted only a few times. The chain uses TRBV27 and TRBJ1-2; D gene unclear. Trimming shortened V by 5 bases and J by 7 bases, and 17 bases separated the two germline ends. The CDR3 covers 14 residues. The germline V gene encodes CDR1 MNHEY and CDR2 SMNVEV (reference sequence). The CDR3 protein is CASSPKVPRSGYTF. In nucleotides, the CDR3 is TGTGCCAGCAGTCCCAAAGTCCCCCGGAGTGGCTACACCTTC.

This clonotype was recorded at least ten times. This sequence joins TRBV7-2 and TRBJ2-5; 7 positions match TRBD1. V lost 2 bases and J lost 0; bases outside the gene matches: 3. Germline V gives CDR1 SGHTA, CDR2 FQGNSA. The CDR3 covers 15 residues. The CDR3 DNA follows: TGTGCCAGCAGCTTACAGGGGGTTGACCAAGAGACCCAGTACTTC. Translation gives CASSLQGVDQETQYF.

The rearrangement uses TRBV20-1 and TRBJ1-6; perhaps TRBD1 as D (5 bases). This CDR3 region has 16 residues. The germline gives CDR1 DFQATT, CDR2 SNEGSKA (reference sequence). V lost 5 bases to trimming and J lost 4 bases, with 18 bases between them. This CDR3 reads CSARTAPRGYNSPLHF. The CDR3 DNA reads as TGCAGTGCTCGAACAGCTCCACGGGGGTATAATTCACCCCTCCACTTT.

The rearrangement uses TRBV20-1 and TRBJ1-1, with 8 bases that match TRBD1. The CDR3 runs to 15 residues. Germline assignment: CDR1 DFQATT and CDR2 SNEGSKA (reference sequence). The trim removed 1 base at V and 3 bases at J, leaving 7 bases unmatched. The CDR3 nucleotides are TGCAGTGCTAGAGGACAGGGGAGGTTCGACACTGAAGCTTTCTTT. Protein: CSARGQGRFDTEAFF.

About this clonotype itself: Its ends do not fully match the called genes, so a read error is possible. The chain carries TRBV2 and TRBJ2-7; D perhaps matches TRBD2 (5 bases). There are 14 residues in the CDR3. Per germline, CDR1 SNHLY and CDR2 FYNNEI. CDR3: CASSGWTATYERYF. The CDR3 DNA follows: TGTGCCAGCAGTGGGTGGACTGCTACCTACGAGCGGTACTTC.

This chain joins TRBV27 and TRBJ2-3; D is perhaps TRBD2 (7 bases). Per the germline V gene, CDR1 is MNHEY and CDR2 is SMNVEV (reference sequence). Trimming took off 10 bases at V and 6 bases at J, with 17 bases between the two ends. CDR3 length: 13 amino acids. The CDR3 nucleotides read TGTGCCACCTTACGGGGGGCCGGGGATACGCAGTATTTT. The encoded protein is CATLRGAGDTQYF.

This clonotype was picked up many times. The J gene is TRBJ2-5, the V gene TRBV7-9; 7 bases are shared with TRBD2. This CDR3 region has 13 residues. Trimming took 6 bases from V and 5 from J; bases not matched to a gene: 6. Germline loops: CDR1 SEHNR, CDR2 FQNEAQ (reference sequence). CDR3 sequence reads: CASRAGVGETQYF. CDR3 DNA: TGTGCCAGCAGGGCGGGGGTCGGTGAGACCCAGTACTTC.

Written as DNA, the CDR3 is TGCGCCAGCAGCCCTGGAGTGTCAGGGCAAGGTGGAAACACCATATATTTT. It specifies CASSPGVSGQGGNTIYF. The J gene is TRBJ1-3, the V gene TRBV4-1, with D possibly being TRBD1 (5 bases). V dropped 4 bases and J dropped 3 bases, with 19 bases sitting between them. CDR1 and CDR2 (germline): MGHRA, YSYEKL. The CDR3 spans 17 residues.

At least ten counts were recorded for this clonotype. This rearrangement joins TRBV12-3 or TRBV12-4 to TRBJ2-7; TRBD2 agrees at 8 bases. The CDR3 extends over 14 amino acids. J was trimmed by 4 bases and V by 3 bases; bases with no gene match: 5. CDR3 region: CASSLVQRGYEQYF. DNA for the CDR3: TGTGCCAGCAGTTTGGTCCAGCGGGGGTACGAGCAGTACTTC.

This rearrangement joins TRBV29-1 to TRBJ2-7; D possibly corresponds to TRBD2 (5 bases). The V gene lost 7 bases and the J gene lost 4 bases, with 14 bases spanning the gap. This CDR3 contains 12 residues. Germline CDR1 is SQVTM and CDR2 is ANQGSEA. CDR3 sequence reads: CSAGSGPYEQYF. CDR3 coding DNA: TGCAGCGCGGGATCTGGACCATACGAGCAGTACTTC.

The chain uses TRBV7-9 and TRBJ2-7; either TRBD1 or TRBD2 may supply D (5 bases each). The germline V gene has CDR1 SEHNR and CDR2 FQNEAQ (reference sequence). Trimming took 3 bases from V and 7 from J, leaving 10 bases between them. The CDR3 is 12 residues long. Written as DNA, the CDR3 is TGTGCCAGCAGCTTTGAGGGGTGGGAGCAGTACTTC. This gives the protein CASSFEGWEQYF.

This rearrangement joins TRBV6-6 to TRBJ2-3; 13 bases fit TRBD2. Germline CDR1 MNHNY, CDR2 SVGAGI (reference sequence). The V segment lost 0 bases and the J segment 6 bases; nucleotides outside the gene matches: 9. This CDR3 has 18 amino acids. The CDR3 sequence is CASSYSAVLAGGRDTQYF. The CDR3 DNA follows: TGTGCCAGCAGTTACTCAGCCGTACTAGCGGGGGGGCGTGATACGCAGTATTTT.

This rearrangement joins TRBV15 to TRBJ2-5; D not resolved. The V and J ends lost 2 bases and 0 bases respectively, with 10 bases between them. The germline V gene encodes CDR1 LNHNV and CDR2 YYDKDF (reference sequence). This CDR3 region has 15 residues. The CDR3 is CATSRIAQNQETQYF. In DNA form, the CDR3 reads TGTGCCACCAGCAGAATCGCGCAGAACCAAGAGACCCAGTACTTC.

This clonotype appeared a few times. This chain uses TRBV20-1 with TRBJ2-5, with D perhaps assigned TRBD1 or TRBD2 (6 bases each). With 5 bases removed from V and 2 bases from J, the gap between germline ends came to 18 bases. This CDR3 has 15 residues. The V gene's germline CDR1 is DFQATT and CDR2 SNEGSKA (reference sequence). Here the CDR3 DNA reads TGCAGTGCTTCCCCGGGGGCGGGGAGACAAGAGACCCAGTACTTC. Translation gives CSASPGAGRQETQYF.

This clonotype was picked up many times. This chain uses TRBV12-3 or TRBV12-4 with TRBJ2-5, with D possibly being TRBD2 (7 bases). The germline V and J ends were trimmed by 7 bases and 5 bases, with 14 bases remaining between them. The CDR3 is 13 residues long. CDR3 amino acids: CASNSGGTETQYF. The DNA for the CDR3 is TGTGCCAGCAACTCGGGGGGCACTGAGACCCAGTACTTC.

The sample holds many counts of this clonotype. The V call is TRBV7-9, the J call TRBJ1-4; D gene ambiguous. This CDR3 has 15 residues. V was clipped by 5 bases and J by 8 bases, with 18 bases between them. Germline assignment: CDR1 SEHNR and CDR2 FQNEAQ (reference sequence). The CDR3 DNA sequence: TGTGCCAGCAGCCCTCCCGAGGGCTCGGGCGAAAAACTGTTTTTT. Amino acid sequence: CASSPPEGSGEKLFF.

The chain couples TRBV20-1 to TRBJ2-7; D possibly corresponds to TRBD2 (7 bases). This CDR3 is built from 16 residues. The germline CDR1 and CDR2 sequences are DFQATT and SNEGSKA (reference sequence). V lost 0 bases to trimming and J lost 7 bases, with 22 bases between them. CDR3 residues: CSARDRGGSLPVEQYF. CDR3 DNA sequence: TGCAGTGCTAGAGATCGCGGGGGCTCGCTACCTGTGGAGCAGTACTTC.